This TCR beta chain is drawn from a study of blood T cell repertoires in COVID-19. Study-level information: Italy, Spain and the United States were the sources of the convalescent and acute COVID-19 samples. Sources were T cells, B-cell-depleted T cells, or PBMCs; the material itself was cDNA or gDNA.

This CDR3 spans 14 amino acids. In germline, CDR1 is MNHNS, CDR2 SASEGT. V lost 2 bases to trimming and J lost 7 bases, with 15 bases between them. Per the authors' pipeline: Amplified reference gene primers provided the basis for estimating nucleated cell counts. The table came from immunoSEQ multiplex PCR; TCRdb's copy has only in-frame clones and leaves some out. Clone size and V and J calls were adopted from that table, with D and trimming inferred from the DNA. The top ten hold 1% to 1.2% of the sample, which has about 160,000 clones, about 88% seen once. The sample consisted of peripheral blood. The receptor's source is a middle-aged man with acute or convalescent COVID-19. The V call is TRBV6-1, the J call TRBJ2-7, with D possibly being TRBD1 (6 bases). As DNA, the CDR3 is TGTGCCAGCAGTGAAACAGGGATGGGGGTTGAGCAGTACTTC. It is translated as CASSETGMGVEQYF.